This record concerns one T cell receptor beta chain sequence. This entry is derived from a study of blood T cell repertoires in COVID-19. In the study overall: Whether acute or convalescent, the COVID-19 samples came from the United States, Italy and Spain. PBMCs, B-cell-depleted T cells, or T cells were the source of the cDNA or gDNA that made up the material.

The CDR3 consists of 14 residues. Germline V gene lookup returns CDR1 SGHRS and CDR2 YFSETQ. Losses at the gene ends were 4 bases for V and 6 bases for J; bases not matched to a gene: 9. In the original processing: Scientists estimated how many nucleated cells there were by amplifying reference gene primers. Clones were read by immunoSEQ multiplex PCR, and TCRdb kept only the in-frame ones, dropping some. That table gives V, J and clone size, and the DNA gave D and trimming. The sample has some 60,000 clones, roughly nine tenths seen once; the top ten hold roughly 1.3%. The chain joins TRBV5-1 to TRBJ1-1; 7 bases agree with TRBD1. What was sequenced was peripheral blood. This TCR came from a man aged 55-75 years with acute or convalescent COVID-19. The CDR3 here is CASSAGTVTAEAFF. DNA of the CDR3: TGCGCCAGCAGCGCCGGGACAGTCACCGCTGAAGCTTTCTTT.